This record covers a single T cell receptor beta chain. V was clipped by 0 bases and J by 3 bases, with 12 bases between them. This CDR3 comprises 15 residues. Germline values: CDR1 SGHRS, CDR2 YFSETQ. The data are from a study of blood T cell repertoires in COVID-19. Recovered participants had two consecutive negative NP/OP PCR tests, healthcare professional clearance, or symptom resolution. Some clones are missing from TCRdb's copy, which holds only in-frame ones; the method was immunoSEQ multiplex PCR. The data contain 240,000 or so clones, about 89% of them singletons. This receptor was obtained from a man aged 35 to 55 who had recovered from COVID-19. The rearrangement links TRBV5-1 to TRBJ1-1; D is uncertain. Sample: PBMCs or T cells enriched from blood (not recorded which). Here the CDR3 reads CASSLERQDYTEAFF. The CDR3 nucleotides read TGCGCCAGCAGCTTGGAGAGACAAGATTACACTGAAGCTTTCTTT.